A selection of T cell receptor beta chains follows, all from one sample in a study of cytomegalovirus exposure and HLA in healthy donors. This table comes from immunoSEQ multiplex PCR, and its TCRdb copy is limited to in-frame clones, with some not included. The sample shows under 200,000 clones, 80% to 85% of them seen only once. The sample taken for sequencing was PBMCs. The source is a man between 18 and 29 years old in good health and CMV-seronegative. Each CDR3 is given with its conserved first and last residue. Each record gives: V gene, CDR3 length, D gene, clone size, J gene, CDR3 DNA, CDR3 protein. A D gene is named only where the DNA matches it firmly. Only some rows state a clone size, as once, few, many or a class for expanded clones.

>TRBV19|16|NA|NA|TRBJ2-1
TGTGCCAGTAGTTCCGTGCCGGGGGATGCCTACAATGAGCAGTTCTTC
CASSSVPGDAYNEQFF
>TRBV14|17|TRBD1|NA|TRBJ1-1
TGTGCCAGCAGCCAAGAGTGGGCGGGACAGGGTGGCACTGAAGCTTTCTTT
CASSQEWAGQGGTEAFF
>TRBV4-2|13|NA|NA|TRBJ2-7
TGTGCCAGCAGCCCCGGGGGAGGCTACGAGCAGTACTTC
CASSPGGGYEQYF
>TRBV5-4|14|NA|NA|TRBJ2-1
TGTGCCAGCAGCCCGACAGGTAGCGGGAATGAGCAGTTCTTC
CASSPTGSGNEQFF
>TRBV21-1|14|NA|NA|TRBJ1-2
TGTGCCAGCAGCAAAGTAAAGACAAACTATGGCTACACCTTC
CASSKVKTNYGYTF
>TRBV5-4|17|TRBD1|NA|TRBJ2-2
TGTGCCAGCAGCACCCGGACAGGGGTCCAGAACACCGGGGAGCTGTTTTTT
CASSTRTGVQNTGELFF
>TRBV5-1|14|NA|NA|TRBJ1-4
TGCGCCAGCAGCTTGGGAAGCACTAATGAAAAACTGTTTTTT
CASSLGSTNEKLFF
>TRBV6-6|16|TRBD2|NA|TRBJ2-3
TGTGCCAGCAGTGGCGGGACTAGCGGGAGAACAGATACGCAGTATTTT
CASSGGTSGRTDTQYF
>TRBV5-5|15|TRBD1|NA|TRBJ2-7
TGTGCCAGCAGCTTGGGTGTGGGGACAGGTTACGAGCAGTACTTC
CASSLGVGTGYEQYF
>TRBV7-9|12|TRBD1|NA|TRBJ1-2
TGTGCCAGCAGCTTGGACAGGGGGCCTGTAACCTTC
CASSLDRGPVTF
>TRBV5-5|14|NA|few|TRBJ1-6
TGTGCCAGCAGCCCAGGGATTGATAATTCACCCCTCCACTTT
CASSPGIDNSPLHF
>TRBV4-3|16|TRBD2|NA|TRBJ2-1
TGCGCCAGCAGCCAAGCTACCGGGACTAGCGGGAGTGGCCAGTTCTTC
CASSQATGTSGSGQFF
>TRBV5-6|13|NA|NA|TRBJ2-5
TGTGCCAGCAGCTTACAGCCCCGGGAGACCCAGTACTTC
CASSLQPRETQYF